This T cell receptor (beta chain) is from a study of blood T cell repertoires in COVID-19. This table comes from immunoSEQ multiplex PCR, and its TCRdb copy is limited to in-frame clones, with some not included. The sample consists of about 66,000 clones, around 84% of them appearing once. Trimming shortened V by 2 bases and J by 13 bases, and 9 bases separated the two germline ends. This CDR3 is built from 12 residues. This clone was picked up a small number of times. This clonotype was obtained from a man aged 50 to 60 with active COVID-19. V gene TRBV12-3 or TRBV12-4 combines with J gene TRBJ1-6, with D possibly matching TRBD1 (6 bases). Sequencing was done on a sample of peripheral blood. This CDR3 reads CASSLLQGPLHF. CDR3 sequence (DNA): TGTGCCAGCAGTTTATTACAGGGTCCCCTCCACTTT.